These 10 T cell receptor beta chains originate from one sample sequenced in a study of blood T cells in healthy people across ages. The authors ran a second PCR of roughly 7 to 11 cycles using a sample-barcoded 5' primer and a J-beta primer mix. TCRdb called the 5' RACE reads again in MiXCR, with one record for every CDR3 protein. The table includes over 950,000 distinct CDR3 sequences, roughly half detected once. Sequences were obtained from blood. These receptors were obtained from an older woman in good health.

In its sample, this clonotype was seen a few times. The chain is built from TRBV5-1 and TRBJ2-1; 13 nucleotides line up with TRBD2. The trim removed 3 bases at V and 7 bases at J, leaving 10 bases unmatched. The CDR3 loop spans 17 amino acids. Germline CDR1 reads SGHRS; CDR2 reads YFSETQ. This CDR3 is CASSYYGLAGVKNEQFF. The DNA of the CDR3 is TGCGCCAGCAGCTATTATGGACTAGCGGGGGTAAAGAATGAGCAGTTCTTC.

The J gene is TRBJ1-1, the V gene TRBV5-5, with TRBD1 matching 7 bases. Germline CDR1 is SGHKS and CDR2 is YYEKEE (reference sequence). This CDR3 is built from 14 residues. J gave up 4 bases and V 3 bases, and 6 bases lay outside the gene matches. The CDR3 reads CASSSTGAGTEAFF. The DNA for the CDR3 is TGTGCCAGCAGCTCTACAGGGGCCGGCACTGAAGCTTTCTTT.

This sequence joins TRBV6-6 and TRBJ1-1, with a tentative D call TRBD1 (5 bases). CDR1 is MNHNY, CDR2 SVGAGI, per germline (reference sequence). Trimming pared 5 bases from V and 11 bases from J, leaving 15 bases between. This CDR3 is built from 12 residues. The DNA for the CDR3 is TGTGCCAGCAGTCTGACAGCCTCGACGGCTTTCTTT. Protein: CASSLTASTAFF.

V and J are TRBV27 and TRBJ2-7, with 8 bases matching TRBD2. The CDR3 sequence is 15 residues long. V gave up 5 bases and J gave up 5 bases; unmatched junction bases: 11. From germline, CDR1 is MNHEY and CDR2 SMNVEV (reference sequence). Written as DNA, the CDR3 is TGTGCCAGCAGTAAACCGGGACTAGGTGAGGACGAGCAGTACTTC. Protein: CASSKPGLGEDEQYF.

This chain joins TRBV20-1 and TRBJ1-1; D is unresolved. Germline CDR1 reads DFQATT; CDR2 reads SNEGSKA (reference sequence). V was pared by 5 bases and J by 5 bases, with 21 bases between. The CDR3 has 15 amino acids. CDR3 sequence (DNA): TGCAGTGCTCCCCTCGCCCTGGTGGGAGGGACTGAAGCTTTCTTT. It is translated as CSAPLALVGGTEAFF.

The table lists this clonotype with a few counts. The rearrangement joins TRBV20-1 to TRBJ2-3; 10 bases are a match to TRBD1. The CDR3 consists of 15 residues. V lost 1 base to trimming and J lost 3 bases; unmatched junction nucleotides: 4. Germline CDR1 reads DFQATT; CDR2 reads SNEGSKA (reference sequence). CDR3 sequence: CSARATGQGTDTQYF. The DNA for the CDR3 is TGCAGTGCTAGAGCCACGGGACAGGGGACAGATACGCAGTATTTT.

This clonotype was counted a few times. J is TRBJ2-4 and V is TRBV3-1, with 7 bases aligning to TRBD2. Germline lookup yields CDR1 LGHDT and CDR2 YNNKEL (reference sequence). V shed 5 bases and J 5 bases; nucleotides not matched to a gene: 6. The CDR3 totals 14 residues. The CDR3 region has the DNA TGTGCCAGCAGCGTGAGCCTAGCGGAAAACATTCAGTACTTC. Translation: CASSVSLAENIQYF.

This clonotype occurred once. This sequence joins TRBV3-1 and TRBJ2-1; possible D gene TRBD1, 5 bases. Germline CDR1 reads LGHDT; CDR2 reads YNNKEL (reference sequence). V was trimmed by 6 bases and J by 3 bases, leaving 15 bases between them. The CDR3 loop spans 15 amino acids. The CDR3 is CASRDNRRLYNEQFF. CDR3 nucleotides: TGTGCCAGCAGGGACAACAGGCGGCTCTACAATGAGCAGTTCTTC.

V is TRBV29-1 and J is TRBJ2-5, with D perhaps being TRBD1 or TRBD2 (5 bases each). V was trimmed by 7 bases and J by 5 bases, leaving 14 bases between them. CDR1 is SQVTM, CDR2 ANQGSEA, per germline. The CDR3 covers 12 residues. This CDR3 is CSAEGSAETQYF. Written as DNA, the CDR3 is TGCAGCGCCGAGGGGTCTGCGGAGACCCAGTACTTC.

This clonotype was observed a handful of times. J is TRBJ2-7 and V is TRBV6-6; possibly TRBD1 for D (6 bases). This CDR3 comprises 14 residues. From germline, CDR1 is MNHNY and CDR2 SVGAGI (reference sequence). V was pared by 6 bases and J by 6 bases, with 18 bases between. The DNA for the CDR3 is TGTGCCAGCAGGGACAGCGTACACCCTTCCGAGCAGTACTTC. Residues: CASRDSVHPSEQYF.